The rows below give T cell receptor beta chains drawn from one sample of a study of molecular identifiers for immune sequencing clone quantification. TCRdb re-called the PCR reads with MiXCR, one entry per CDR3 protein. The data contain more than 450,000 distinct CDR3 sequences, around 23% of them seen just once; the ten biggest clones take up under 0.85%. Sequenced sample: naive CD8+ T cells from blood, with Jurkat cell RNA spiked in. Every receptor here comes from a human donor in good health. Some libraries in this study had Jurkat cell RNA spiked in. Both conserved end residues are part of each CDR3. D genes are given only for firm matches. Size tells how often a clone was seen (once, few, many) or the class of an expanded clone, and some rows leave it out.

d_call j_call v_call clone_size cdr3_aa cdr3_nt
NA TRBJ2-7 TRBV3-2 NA CASSHQGAPYEQYF TGTGCCAGCAGCCACCAGGGAGCCCCCTACGAGCAGTACTTC
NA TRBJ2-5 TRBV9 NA CASSVGGSDQETQYF TGTGCCAGCAGCGTAGGAGGGTCGGACCAAGAGACCCAGTACTTC
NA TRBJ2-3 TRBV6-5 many CASSYSTSSDTQYF TGTGCCAGCAGTTACTCGACCTCCTCAGATACGCAGTATTTT
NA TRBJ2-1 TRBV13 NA CASSPGPSSHNEQFF TGTGCCAGCAGTCCGGGACCGAGCTCTCACAATGAGCAGTTCTTC
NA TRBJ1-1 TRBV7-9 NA CASTTMGAMNTEAFF TGTGCCAGCACCACGATGGGGGCTATGAACACTGAAGCTTTCTTT
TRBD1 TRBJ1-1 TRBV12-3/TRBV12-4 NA CASKSSRQGANTEAFF TGTGCCAGCAAGTCCTCACGACAGGGGGCGAACACTGAAGCTTTCTTT
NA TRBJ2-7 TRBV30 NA CAWSAPRSSYEQYF TGTGCCTGGAGTGCACCGCGGTCATCCTACGAGCAGTACTTC
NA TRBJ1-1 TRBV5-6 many CASRSAGYDTEAFF TGTGCCAGCAGGTCGGCAGGGTATGACACTGAAGCTTTCTTT
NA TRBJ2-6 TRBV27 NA CASSLIFSGANVLTF TGTGCCAGCAGTCTAATCTTCTCTGGGGCCAACGTCCTGACTTTC
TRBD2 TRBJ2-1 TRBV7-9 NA CASSYSGGHEQFF TGTGCCAGCAGCTATAGCGGGGGGCATGAGCAGTTCTTC
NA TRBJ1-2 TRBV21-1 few CASSRVLEGGSDYGYTF TGTGCCAGCAGCAGAGTCCTAGAGGGGGGATCGGACTATGGCTACACCTTC
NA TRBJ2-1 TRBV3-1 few CASSQGLPYEQFF TGTGCCAGCAGCCAAGGACTCCCATATGAGCAGTTCTTC
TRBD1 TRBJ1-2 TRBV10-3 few CAISELWQGASGYTF TGTGCCATCAGTGAGCTCTGGCAGGGGGCGTCTGGCTACACCTTC
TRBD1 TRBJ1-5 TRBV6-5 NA CANSARQGHQPQHF TGCGCCAACAGTGCCCGACAGGGCCATCAGCCCCAGCATTTT
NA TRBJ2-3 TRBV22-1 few CPGSAPGGLASTDTQYF TGTCCTGGGAGCGCACCTGGAGGACTAGCGAGCACAGATACGCAGTATTTT
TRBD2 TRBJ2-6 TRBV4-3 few CASSQDSSGRGANVLTF TGCGCCAGCAGCCAAGATTCCAGCGGGAGAGGGGCCAACGTCCTGACTTTC
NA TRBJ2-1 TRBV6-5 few CASSFGDTYNEQFF TGTGCCAGCAGTTTCGGGGATACCTACAATGAGCAGTTCTTC
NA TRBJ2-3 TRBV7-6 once CARRLARGPDTQYF TGTGCCCGCCGCTTAGCTCGGGGCCCCGATACGCAGTATTTT
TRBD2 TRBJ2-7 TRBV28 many CASSQGLAGGTGEQYF TGTGCCAGCAGTCAAGGACTAGCGGGGGGCACCGGGGAGCAGTACTTC
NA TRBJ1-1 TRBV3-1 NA CASSRAEGGTEAFF TGTGCCAGCAGCCGCGCAGAGGGGGGCACTGAAGCTTTCTTT
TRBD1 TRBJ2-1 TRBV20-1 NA CSATSGQFSYNEQFF TGCAGTGCTACCTCGGGACAGTTCTCCTACAATGAGCAGTTCTTC
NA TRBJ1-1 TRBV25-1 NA CASNEFQGLNTEAFF TGTGCCAGCAATGAATTTCAGGGGCTGAACACTGAAGCTTTCTTT
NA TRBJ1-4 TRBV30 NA CAWNRDLGEKLFF TGTGCCTGGAACCGGGACCTAGGGGAAAAACTGTTTTTT
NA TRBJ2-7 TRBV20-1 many CSARGGVSYEQYF TGCAGTGCAAGGGGGGGGGTCTCCTACGAGCAGTACTTC
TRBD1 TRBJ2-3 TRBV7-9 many CASSSAQDRVTDTQYF TGTGCCAGCAGCTCCGCCCAAGACAGGGTCACAGATACGCAGTATTTT
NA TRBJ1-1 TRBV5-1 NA CASSLAMGYTEAFF TGCGCCAGCAGCTTGGCCATGGGATACACTGAAGCTTTCTTT
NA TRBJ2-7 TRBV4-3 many CASSQIQGYEQYF TGCGCCAGCAGCCAAATACAGGGTTACGAGCAGTACTTC
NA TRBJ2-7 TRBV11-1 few CASSLSLVRGGDEQYF TGTGCCAGCAGCTTAAGTCTCGTCAGGGGAGGCGACGAGCAGTACTTC
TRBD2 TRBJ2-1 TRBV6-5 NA CASSYLAGGYNEQFF TGTGCCAGCAGTTACCTAGCGGGAGGATACAATGAGCAGTTCTTC
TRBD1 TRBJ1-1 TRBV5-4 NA CASSWDRARTEAFF TGTGCCAGCAGCTGGGACAGGGCAAGGACTGAAGCTTTCTTT
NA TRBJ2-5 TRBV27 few CASYSTSETQYF TGTGCCAGCTACAGTACAAGTGAGACCCAGTACTTC
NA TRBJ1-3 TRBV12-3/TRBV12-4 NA CASSSNGNTIYF TGTGCCAGCAGTTCGAATGGAAACACCATATATTTT
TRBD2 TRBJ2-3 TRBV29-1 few CSVAWTSGIDTQYF TGCAGCGTTGCATGGACTAGCGGGATAGATACGCAGTATTTT